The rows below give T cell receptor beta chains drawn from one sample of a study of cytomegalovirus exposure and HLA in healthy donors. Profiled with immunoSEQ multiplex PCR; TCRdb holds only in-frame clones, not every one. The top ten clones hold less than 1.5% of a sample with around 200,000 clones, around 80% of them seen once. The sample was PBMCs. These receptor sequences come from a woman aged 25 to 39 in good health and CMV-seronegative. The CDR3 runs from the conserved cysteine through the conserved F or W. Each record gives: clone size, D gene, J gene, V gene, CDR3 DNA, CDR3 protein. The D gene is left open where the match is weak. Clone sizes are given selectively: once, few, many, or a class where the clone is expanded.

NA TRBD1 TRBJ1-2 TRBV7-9 TGTGCCAGCAGCCGACAGGGAATTGGCTACACCTTC CASSRQGIGYTF
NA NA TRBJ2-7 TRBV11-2 TGTGCCAGCAGCTTACAGGGGAGCTCCTACGAGCAGTACTTC CASSLQGSSYEQYF
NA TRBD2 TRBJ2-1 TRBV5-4 TGTGCCAGCAGCTTCGGGAGCGGGGGGGCTTGGAATGAGCAGTTCTTC CASSFGSGGAWNEQFF
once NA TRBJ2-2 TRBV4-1 TGCGCCAGCAGCCAAGATTCTAACACCGGGGAGCTGTTTTTT CASSQDSNTGELFF
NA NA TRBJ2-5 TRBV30 TGTGCCTGGAGTGTACTGGAAGGGGGAGAGACCCAGTACTTC CAWSVLEGGETQYF
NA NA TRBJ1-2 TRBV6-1 TGTGCCAGCATTTCCCCCCCCCGGTCTTACTATGGCTACACCTTC CASISPPRSYYGYTF
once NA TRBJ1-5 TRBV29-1 TGCAGCGTCTCCTCGTGGGGGGGCATGAAGCCCCAGCATTTT CSVSSWGGMKPQHF
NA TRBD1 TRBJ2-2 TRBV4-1 TGCGCCAGCAGCCGGGACAGGTATACCGGGGAGCTGTTTTTT CASSRDRYTGELFF
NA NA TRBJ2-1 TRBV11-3 TGTGCCAGCAGCCGAGGGGGTTGGAACAATGAGCAGTTCTTC CASSRGGWNNEQFF
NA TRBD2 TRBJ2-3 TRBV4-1 TGCGCCAGCAGCCCGGGAGCGGGGGGGATAGCAGATACGCAGTATTTT CASSPGAGGIADTQYF
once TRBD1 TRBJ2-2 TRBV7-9 TGTGCCAGCAGCTTATCTGACAGGGACGGGGAGCTGTTTTTT CASSLSDRDGELFF
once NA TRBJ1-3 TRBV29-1 TGCAGCGCCCACCCCAGGGCTGGAAACACCATATATTTT CSAHPRAGNTIYF
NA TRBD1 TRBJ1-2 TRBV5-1 TGCGCCAGCAGCTTGGGACAGGGGGAGGACTATGGCTACACCTTC CASSLGQGEDYGYTF
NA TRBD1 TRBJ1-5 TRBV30 TGTGCCTGGACACAGGGGGCTGGACAGCCCCAGCATTTT CAWTQGAGQPQHF
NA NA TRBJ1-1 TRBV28 TGTGCCAGCAGTTTCGCTCCAGAGGGTAAAGCTTTCTTT CASSFAPEGKAFF
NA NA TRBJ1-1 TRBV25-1 TGTGCCAGCAGTCAAGGAGTTAGAGCTTTCTTT CASSQGVRAFF
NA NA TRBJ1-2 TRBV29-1 TGCAGCGTTAAGTTTGGGCTTGGCTACACCTTC CSVKFGLGYTF
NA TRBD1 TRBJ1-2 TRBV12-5 TGTGCTAGTGGTCCCCCAGGGGGCGCAGCTTGGGGCTACACCTTC CASGPPGGAAWGYTF
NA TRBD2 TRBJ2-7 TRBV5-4 TGTGCCAGTTCTAGCGGGAACGAGCAGTACTTC CASSSGNEQYF
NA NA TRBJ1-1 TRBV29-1 TGCAGCGTTCGCCTGAGGAGTTCCATGAACACTGAAGCTTTCTTT CSVRLRSSMNTEAFF
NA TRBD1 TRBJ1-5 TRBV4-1 TGCGCCAGCAGCCAAGTAATTCACAGGGGGCCGAATCAGCCCCAGCATTTT CASSQVIHRGPNQPQHF
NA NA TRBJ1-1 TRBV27 TGTGCCAGCAGTACTATGAACACTGAAGCTTTCTTT CASSTMNTEAFF
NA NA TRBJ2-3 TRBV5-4 TGTGCCAGCAGCTTGGAGCCCCTAAGCGACGGCACAGATACGCAGTATTTT CASSLEPLSDGTDTQYF
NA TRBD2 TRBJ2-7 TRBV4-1 TGCGCCAGCAGCCAAGAGCCATACACTAGCGGGGGAACCCACGAGCAGTACTTC CASSQEPYTSGGTHEQYF
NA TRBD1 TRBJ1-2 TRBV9 TGTGCCAGCAGCGTAGACGACAGGGGTTATGGCTACACCTTC CASSVDDRGYGYTF
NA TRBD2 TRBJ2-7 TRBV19 TGTGCCAGTAGTATAGCCCTAGCGGGAGGCCCTAACTCCTACGAGCAGTACTTC CASSIALAGGPNSYEQYF
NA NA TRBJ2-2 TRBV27 TGTGCCAGCAATTACAGGGCCACCGGGGAGCTGTTTTTT CASNYRATGELFF
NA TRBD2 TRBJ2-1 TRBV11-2 TGTGCCAGCAGCGGCCGAAGCGGGAGGGCCTACAATGAGCAGTTCTTC CASSGRSGRAYNEQFF
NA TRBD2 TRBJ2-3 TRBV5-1 TGCGCCAGCAGCTCGCACCAACTAGCGGGCACAGATACGCAGTATTTT CASSSHQLAGTDTQYF
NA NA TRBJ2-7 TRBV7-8 TGTGCCAGCAGCTTAGAGGTTAGCGTCTCCTACGAGCAGTACTTC CASSLEVSVSYEQYF
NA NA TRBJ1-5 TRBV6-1 TGTGCCAGCACCAGACAGGTTAGCAATCAGCCCCAGCATTTT CASTRQVSNQPQHF
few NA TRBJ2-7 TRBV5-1 TGCGCCAGCAGCGTCGACGGGTCCTACGAGCAGTACTTC CASSVDGSYEQYF
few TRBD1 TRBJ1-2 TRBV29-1 TGCAGCGTCGTGATGACAGGGCCACGTGACGGCTACACCTTC CSVVMTGPRDGYTF
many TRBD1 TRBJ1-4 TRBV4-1 TGCGCCCCCGGACAGGGGCCCGGGACTAATGAAAAACTGTTTTTT CAPGQGPGTNEKLFF